The present TCR beta chain was sequenced within a study of Graves' ophthalmopathy and Graves' hyperthyroidism. Study background: Stable hyperthyroidism was defined by absence of ophthalmopathy within 18 months of follow-up.

The authors amplified TCR beta CDR3 regions, and they did so from RNA transcripts for repertoire sequencing. The first-round RT-PCR employed HTBI primers together with the Qiagen OneStep RT-PCR kit. A multiplex PCR was then performed as the second round. TCRdb re-analysed the multiplex PCR reads in MiXCR, keeping a single row per CDR3 protein. Among around 1,000,000 distinct CDR3 sequences listed, about two fifths were seen once. Findings and caveats of the study: As the model predicted ophthalmopathy progression, it achieved a sensitivity of less than 71% and a specificity of about 72%.

Among the exclusions were patients with other autoimmune diseases, uncontrolled infections, pregnancy or lactation. The diagnosis combined clinical symptoms, thyroxine, TRAb, thyroid ultrasound and orbital computed tomography scans. Remarks on this clonotype: Its antigen is as yet unknown.

V shed 5 bases, J shed 4 bases, and the junction held 2 bases outside the gene matches. CDR1 and CDR2 (germline): DFQATT, SNEGSKA (reference sequence). CDR3 size: 13 residues. This receptor was obtained from an adult man with Graves' hyperthyroidism. Sequenced sample: peripheral blood or thyroid tissue (not recorded which). The rearrangement joins TRBV20-1 to TRBJ2-6, with 7 bases lining up with TRBD1. CDR3 sequence: CSAGGQGANVLTF. The CDR3 DNA is TGCAGTGCTGGGGGACAGGGGGCCAACGTCCTGACTTTC.